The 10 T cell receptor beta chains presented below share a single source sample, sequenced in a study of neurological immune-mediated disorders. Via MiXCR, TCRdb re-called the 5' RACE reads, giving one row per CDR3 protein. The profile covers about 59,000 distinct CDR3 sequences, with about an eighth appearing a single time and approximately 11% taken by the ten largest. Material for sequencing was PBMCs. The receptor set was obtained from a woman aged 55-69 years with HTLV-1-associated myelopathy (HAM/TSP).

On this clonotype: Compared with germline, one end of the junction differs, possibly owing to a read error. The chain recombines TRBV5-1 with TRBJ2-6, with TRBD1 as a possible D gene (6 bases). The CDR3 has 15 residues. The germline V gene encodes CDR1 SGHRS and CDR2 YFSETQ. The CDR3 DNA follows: TGCGCCAGCAGCTTGGACAGTTCAGGGGACAACGTCCTGACTTTC. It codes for CASSLDSSGDNVLTF. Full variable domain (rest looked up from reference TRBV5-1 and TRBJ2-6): KAGVTQTPRYLIKTRGQQVTLSCSPISGHRSVSWYQQTPGQGLQFLFEYFSETQRNKGNFPGRFSGRQFSNSRSEMNVSTLELGDSALYLCASSLDSSGDNVLTFGAGSRLTVL.

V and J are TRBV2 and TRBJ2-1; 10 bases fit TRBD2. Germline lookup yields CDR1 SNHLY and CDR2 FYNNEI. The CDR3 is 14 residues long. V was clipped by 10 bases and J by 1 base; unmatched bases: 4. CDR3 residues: CATLAGVSYNEQFF. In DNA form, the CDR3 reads TGTGCCACCCTAGCGGGGGTATCCTACAATGAGCAGTTCTTC.

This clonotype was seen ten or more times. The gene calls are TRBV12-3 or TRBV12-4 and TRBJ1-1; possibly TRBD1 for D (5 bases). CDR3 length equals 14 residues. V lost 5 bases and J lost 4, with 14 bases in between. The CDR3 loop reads CASSPGRGSTEAFF. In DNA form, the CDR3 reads TGTGCCAGCAGTCCGGGTCGGGGCTCCACTGAAGCTTTCTTT.

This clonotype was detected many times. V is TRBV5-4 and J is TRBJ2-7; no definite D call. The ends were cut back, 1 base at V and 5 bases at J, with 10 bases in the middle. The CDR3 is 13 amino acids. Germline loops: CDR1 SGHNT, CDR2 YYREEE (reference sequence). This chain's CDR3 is CASSLKGYHEQYF. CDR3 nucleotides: TGTGCCAGCAGCTTGAAAGGGTACCACGAGCAGTACTTC.

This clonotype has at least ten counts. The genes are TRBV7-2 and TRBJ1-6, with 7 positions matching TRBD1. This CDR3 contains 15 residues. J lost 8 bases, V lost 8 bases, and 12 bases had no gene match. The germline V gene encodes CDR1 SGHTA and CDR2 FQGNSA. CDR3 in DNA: TGTGCCAGCGGACCCAAGGGGGCTAGGTATTCACCCCTCCACTTT. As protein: CASGPKGARYSPLHF.

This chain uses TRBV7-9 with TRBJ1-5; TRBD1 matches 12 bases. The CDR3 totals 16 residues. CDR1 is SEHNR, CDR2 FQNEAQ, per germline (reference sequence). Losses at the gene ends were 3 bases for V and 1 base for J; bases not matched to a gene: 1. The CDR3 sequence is CASSLGQGASNQPQHF. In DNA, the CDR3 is TGTGCCAGCAGCTTGGGACAGGGGGCGAGCAATCAGCCCCAGCATTTT.

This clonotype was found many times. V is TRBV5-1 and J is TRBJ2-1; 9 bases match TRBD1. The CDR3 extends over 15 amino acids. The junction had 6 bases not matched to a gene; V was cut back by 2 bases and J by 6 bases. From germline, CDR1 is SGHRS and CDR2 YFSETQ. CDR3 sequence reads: CASSFDGTGFNEQFF. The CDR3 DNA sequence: TGCGCCAGCAGCTTTGACGGGACAGGGTTCAATGAGCAGTTCTTC.

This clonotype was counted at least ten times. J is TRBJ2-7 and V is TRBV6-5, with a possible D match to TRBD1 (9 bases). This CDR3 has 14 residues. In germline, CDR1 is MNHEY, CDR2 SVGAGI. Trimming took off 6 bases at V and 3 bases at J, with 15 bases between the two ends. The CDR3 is CASRRGGQGYEQYF. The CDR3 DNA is TGTGCCAGCAGACGGGGGGGACAGGGCTACGAGCAGTACTTC.

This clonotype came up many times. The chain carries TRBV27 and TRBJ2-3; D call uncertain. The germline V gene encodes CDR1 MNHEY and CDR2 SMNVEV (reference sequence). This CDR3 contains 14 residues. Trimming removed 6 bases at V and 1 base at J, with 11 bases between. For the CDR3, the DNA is TGTGCCAGCAGCACCACGACCCGCACAGATACGCAGTATTTT. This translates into CASSTTTRTDTQYF.

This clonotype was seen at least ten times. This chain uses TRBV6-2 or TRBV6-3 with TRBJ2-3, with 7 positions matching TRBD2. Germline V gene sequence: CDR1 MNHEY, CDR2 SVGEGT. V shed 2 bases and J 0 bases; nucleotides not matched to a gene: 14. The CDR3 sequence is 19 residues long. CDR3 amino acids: CASSYLWDSGLSSTDTQYF. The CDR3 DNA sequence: TGTGCCAGCAGTTACCTCTGGGATAGCGGGCTGTCTAGCACAGATACGCAGTATTTT.